This T cell receptor beta chain derives from a study of T cell changes during pregnancy in multiple sclerosis. J was trimmed by 5 bases and V by 6 bases; bases with no gene match: 9. Germline values: CDR1 LNHDA, CDR2 SQIVND (reference sequence). This CDR3 comprises 16 residues. Using immunoSEQ multiplex PCR, the repertoire was profiled, and TCRdb retains in-frame clones only, with some absent. The sample carries 65,000 to 85,000 clones, under 90% recorded once. This sequence was found in a female donor in good health, enrolled as a control in a pregnancy study. The specimen was peripheral blood, collected after pregnancy. The genes are TRBV19 and TRBJ2-5; 13 nucleotides line up with TRBD2. CDR3 nucleotide sequence: TGTGCCAGTAGAGGACTAGCGGGAGCCTCTGGGGAGACCCAGTACTTC. Translation gives CASRGLAGASGETQYF.